This TCR beta chain derives from a study of blood T cell repertoires in COVID-19. About the study: Whether acute or convalescent, the COVID-19 samples came from the United States, Italy and Spain. The cDNA or gDNA used as material had been derived from T cells, B-cell-depleted T cells, or PBMCs.

With V trimmed by 3 bases and J by 3 bases, 8 bases remained unmatched. The CDR3 has 16 residues. The germline V gene encodes CDR1 KGHSH and CDR2 LQKENI. Authors' methods: Counts of nucleated cells, estimated from reference gene primer amplification, were obtained. The table came from immunoSEQ multiplex PCR; TCRdb's copy has only in-frame clones and leaves some out. The DNA gave D and trimming, while V, J and clone size come from that table. The sample lists under 250,000 clones; more than 70% were seen once. Specimen: peripheral blood. The chain is built from TRBV18 and TRBJ2-7; TRBD1 matches 10 bases. This TCR was recovered from a human donor in a cohort sampled during active COVID-19. CDR3 residues: CASSPSGTGDYYEQYF. The CDR3 DNA reads as TGTGCCAGCTCACCTTCAGGGACAGGGGACTACTACGAGCAGTACTTC.